Below, 2 T cell receptor beta chains from the same sample are listed, as sequenced in a study of T cells in Graves' hyperthyroidism and ophthalmopathy. RNA transcripts gave rise to amplified TCR beta CDR3 regions. The TCR CDR3 first-round RT-PCR relied on the HTBI primer set. TCRdb itself ran the multiplex PCR reads through MiXCR, one entry per CDR3 protein. Of about 350,000 distinct CDR3 sequences listed, around 18% are singletons. Sequencing was performed on blood. The receptors here all came from a woman between 40 and 50 years old with Graves' ophthalmopathy.

This clonotype occurred many times. CDR3 sequence reads: CASTAGGSVNTGELFF. CDR3 bases: TGTGCCAGCACCGCCGGTGGGAGCGTAAACACCGGGGAGCTGTTTTTT. This sequence joins TRBV12-3 or TRBV12-4 and TRBJ2-2, with D possibly being TRBD2 (5 bases). The CDR3 runs to 16 residues. The V end lost 7 bases, the J end lost 2 bases, and 17 bases lay between the germline ends.

This clonotype was detected ten times or more. The chain joins TRBV25-1 to TRBJ2-4; possibly TRBD2 for D (5 bases). In germline, CDR1 is MGHDK, CDR2 SYGVNS. The CDR3 has 14 residues. Trimming removed 1 base from V and 6 bases from J, with 10 bases in between. CDR3 nucleotides: TGTGCCAGCAGTGAATGGGGAGTGGGAAACATTCAGTACTTC. Encoded protein: CASSEWGVGNIQYF. The full variable domain, in which reference TRBV25-1 and TRBJ2-4 provide the parts outside the CDR3, is EADIYQTPRYLVIGTGKKITLECSQTMGHDKMYWYQQDPGMELHLIHYSYGVNSTEKGDLSSESTVSRIRTEHFPLTLESARPSHTSQYLCASSEWGVGNIQYFGAGTRLSVL.